This record concerns one T cell receptor beta chain sequence. The data are from a study of control samples from healthy donors and cancer patients. The assay was immunoSEQ multiplex PCR, and TCRdb's table has in-frame clones only and misses some. Among 150,000 to 200,000 clones listed, more than 80% were seen once. The length of the CDR3 is 12 residues. Sequencing used blood. The clonotype originates from a man between 25 and 39 years old in good health. The rearrangement uses TRBV21-1 and TRBJ1-2; TRBD1, the table's D call, lacks a check against the DNA. TRBV21-1 is flagged as a pseudogene. CDR3 in amino acids: CASRQGGYGYTF. The CDR3 DNA is TGTGCCAGCAGGCAGGGTGGATATGGCTACACCTTC.